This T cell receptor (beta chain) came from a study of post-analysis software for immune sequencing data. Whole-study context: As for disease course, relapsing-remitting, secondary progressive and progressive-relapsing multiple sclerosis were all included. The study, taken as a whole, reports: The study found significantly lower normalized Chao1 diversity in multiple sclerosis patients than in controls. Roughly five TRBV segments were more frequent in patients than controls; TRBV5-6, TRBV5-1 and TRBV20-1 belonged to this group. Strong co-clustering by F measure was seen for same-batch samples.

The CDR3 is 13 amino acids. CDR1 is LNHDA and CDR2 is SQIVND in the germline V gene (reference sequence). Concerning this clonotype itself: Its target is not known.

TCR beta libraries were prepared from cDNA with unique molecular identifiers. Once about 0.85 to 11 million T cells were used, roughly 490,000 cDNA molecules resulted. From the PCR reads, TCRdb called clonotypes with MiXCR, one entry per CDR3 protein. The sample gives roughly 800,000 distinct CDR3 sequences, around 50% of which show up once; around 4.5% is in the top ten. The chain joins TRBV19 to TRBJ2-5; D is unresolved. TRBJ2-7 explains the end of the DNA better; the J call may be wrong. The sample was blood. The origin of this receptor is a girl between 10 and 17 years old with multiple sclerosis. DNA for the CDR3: TGTGCCAGTAGTATAACCGTTCCCTACGAGCAGTACTTC. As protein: CASSITVPYEQYF.